This T cell receptor beta chain was captured by sequencing in a study of Ad26.COV2.S vaccination and SARS-CoV-2 variants. Method: immunoSEQ multiplex PCR; TCRdb's copy keeps in-frame clones and lacks some. Among approximately 500,000 clones, approximately 90% were seen once, and the ten largest hold 9.5% to 15%. The sample's treatment: around 19 received Ad26.COV2.S at low or high dose, single or two shots; about 5 received placebo; per-sample allocation not given. Repertoires come from day 63 after the first vaccine or placebo injection. Germline CDR1 MNHEY, CDR2 SVGEGT. With V trimmed by 0 bases and J by 1 base, 3 bases remained unmatched. The CDR3 runs 16 residues.

The source of this sequence is a person between 18 and 60 years old who received the Ad26.COV2.S COVID-19 vaccine or a placebo. The chain is built from TRBV6-2 or TRBV6-3 and TRBJ2-7; 10 nucleotides align to TRBD2. The specimen comprised peripheral blood, sampled in a trial of Ad26.COV2.S vaccine versus placebo. The CDR3 DNA reads as TGTGCCAGCAGTTACTCCCCTAGCGGGAGTTCCTACGAGCAGTACTTC. Translating it yields CASSYSPSGSSYEQYF.